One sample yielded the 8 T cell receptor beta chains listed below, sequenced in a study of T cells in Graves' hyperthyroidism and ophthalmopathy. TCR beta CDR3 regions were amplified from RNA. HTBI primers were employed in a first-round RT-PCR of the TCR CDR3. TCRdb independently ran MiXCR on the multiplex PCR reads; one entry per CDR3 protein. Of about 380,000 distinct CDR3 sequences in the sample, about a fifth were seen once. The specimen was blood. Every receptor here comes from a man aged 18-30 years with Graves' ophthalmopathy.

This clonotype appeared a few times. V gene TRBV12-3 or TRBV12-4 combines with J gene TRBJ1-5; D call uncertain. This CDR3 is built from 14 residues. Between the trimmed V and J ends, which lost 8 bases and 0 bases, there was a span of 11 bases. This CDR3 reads CASSMWDSNQPQHF. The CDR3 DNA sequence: TGTGCCAGCTCCATGTGGGATAGCAATCAGCCCCAGCATTTT.

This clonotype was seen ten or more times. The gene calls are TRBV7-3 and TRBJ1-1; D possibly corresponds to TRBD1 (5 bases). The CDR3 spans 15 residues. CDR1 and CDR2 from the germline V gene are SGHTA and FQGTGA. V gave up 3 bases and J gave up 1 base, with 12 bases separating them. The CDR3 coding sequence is TGTGCCAGCAGCTTCGACAGCTACGGGAACACTGAAGCTTTCTTT. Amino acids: CASSFDSYGNTEAFF.

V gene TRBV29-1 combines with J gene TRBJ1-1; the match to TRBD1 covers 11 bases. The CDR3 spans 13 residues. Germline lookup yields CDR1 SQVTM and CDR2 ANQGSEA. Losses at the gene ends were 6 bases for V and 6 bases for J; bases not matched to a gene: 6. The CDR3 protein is CSVGTGGLAEAFF. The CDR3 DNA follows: TGCAGCGTAGGGACAGGGGGATTGGCTGAAGCTTTCTTT.

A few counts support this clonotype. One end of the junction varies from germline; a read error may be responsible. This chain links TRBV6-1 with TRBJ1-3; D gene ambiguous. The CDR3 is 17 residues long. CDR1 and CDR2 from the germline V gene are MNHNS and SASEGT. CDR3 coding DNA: TGTGCCAGCAGCAACCCAGAGGCCTGGGTGTCTGGAAGCACCATATATTTT. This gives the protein CASSNPEAWVSGSTIYF.

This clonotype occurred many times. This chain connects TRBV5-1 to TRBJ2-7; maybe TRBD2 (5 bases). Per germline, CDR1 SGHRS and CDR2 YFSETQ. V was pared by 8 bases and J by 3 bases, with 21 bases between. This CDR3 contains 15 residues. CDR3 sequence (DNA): TGCGCCAGTCGCGAGAGCGGCGACAACAGCTACGAGCAGTACTTC. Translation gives CASRESGDNSYEQYF.

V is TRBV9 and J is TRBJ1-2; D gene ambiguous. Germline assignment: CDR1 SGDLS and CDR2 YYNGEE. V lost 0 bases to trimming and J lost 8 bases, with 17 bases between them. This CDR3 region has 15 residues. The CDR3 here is CASSVGGGGLVGYTF. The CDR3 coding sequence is TGTGCCAGCAGCGTAGGCGGAGGAGGGCTAGTCGGCTACACCTTC.

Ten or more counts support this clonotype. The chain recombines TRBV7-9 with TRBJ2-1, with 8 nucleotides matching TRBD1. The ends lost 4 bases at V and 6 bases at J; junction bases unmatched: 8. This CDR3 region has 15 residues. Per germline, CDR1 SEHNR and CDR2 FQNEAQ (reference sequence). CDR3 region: CASSSQGALTNEQFF. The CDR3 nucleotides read TGTGCCAGCAGCTCTCAGGGGGCATTAACCAATGAGCAGTTCTTC.

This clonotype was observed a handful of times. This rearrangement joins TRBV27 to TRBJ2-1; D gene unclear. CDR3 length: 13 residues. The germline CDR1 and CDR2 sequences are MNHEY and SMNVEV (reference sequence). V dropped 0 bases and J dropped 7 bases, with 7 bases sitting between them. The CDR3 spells CASSLSKGNEQFF. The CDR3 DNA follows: TGTGCCAGCAGTTTATCGAAAGGGAATGAGCAGTTCTTC.